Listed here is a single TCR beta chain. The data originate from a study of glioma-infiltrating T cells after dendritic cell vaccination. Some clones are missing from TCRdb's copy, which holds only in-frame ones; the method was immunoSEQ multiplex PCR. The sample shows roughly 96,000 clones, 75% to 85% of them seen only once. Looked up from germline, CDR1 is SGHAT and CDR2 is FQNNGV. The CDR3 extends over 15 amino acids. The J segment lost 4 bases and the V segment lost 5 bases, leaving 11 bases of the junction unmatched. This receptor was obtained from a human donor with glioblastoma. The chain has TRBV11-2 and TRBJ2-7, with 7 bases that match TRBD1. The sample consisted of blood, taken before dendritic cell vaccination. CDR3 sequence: CASSHPGQVVYEQYF. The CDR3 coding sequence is TGTGCCAGCAGCCACCCCGGACAGGTAGTTTACGAGCAGTACTTC.